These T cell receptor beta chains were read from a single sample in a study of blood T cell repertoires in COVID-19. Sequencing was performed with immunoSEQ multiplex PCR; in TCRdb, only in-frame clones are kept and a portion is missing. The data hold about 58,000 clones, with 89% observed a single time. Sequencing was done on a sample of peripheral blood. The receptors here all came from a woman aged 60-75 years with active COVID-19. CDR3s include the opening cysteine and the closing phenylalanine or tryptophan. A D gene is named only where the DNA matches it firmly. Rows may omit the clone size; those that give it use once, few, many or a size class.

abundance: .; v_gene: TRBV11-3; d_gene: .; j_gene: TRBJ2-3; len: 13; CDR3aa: CASSSTGLDTQYF
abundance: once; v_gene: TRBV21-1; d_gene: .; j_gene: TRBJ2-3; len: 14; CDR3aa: CASRTGGAWDTQYF
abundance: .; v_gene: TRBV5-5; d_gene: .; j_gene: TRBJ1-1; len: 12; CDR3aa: CASSLAREGAFF
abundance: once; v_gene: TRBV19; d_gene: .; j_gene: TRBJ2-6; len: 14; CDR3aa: CASSHSNGANVLTF
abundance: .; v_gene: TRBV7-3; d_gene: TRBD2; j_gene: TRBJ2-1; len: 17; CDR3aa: CASSLSPTSGGAYEQFF
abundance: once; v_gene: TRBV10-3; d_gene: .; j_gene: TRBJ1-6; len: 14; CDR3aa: CAISEQNGDSPLHF
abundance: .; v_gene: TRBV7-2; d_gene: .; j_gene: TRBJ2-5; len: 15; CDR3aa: CASSFQSGSQETQYF
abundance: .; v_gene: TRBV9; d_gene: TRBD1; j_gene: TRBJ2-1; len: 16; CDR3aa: CASRPFGQGAKNEQFF
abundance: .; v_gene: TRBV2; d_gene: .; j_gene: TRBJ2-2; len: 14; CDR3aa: CASSVQGPTGELFF
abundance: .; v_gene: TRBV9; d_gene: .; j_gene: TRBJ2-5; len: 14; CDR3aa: CASSVDPGQETQYF
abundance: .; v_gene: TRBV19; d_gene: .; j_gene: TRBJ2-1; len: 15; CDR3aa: CASSKGQYSYNEQFF
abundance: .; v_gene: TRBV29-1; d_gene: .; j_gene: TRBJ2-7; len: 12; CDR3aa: CSVRDNNYEQYF
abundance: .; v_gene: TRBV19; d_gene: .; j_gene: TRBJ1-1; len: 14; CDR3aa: CASSRKGGSTEAFF
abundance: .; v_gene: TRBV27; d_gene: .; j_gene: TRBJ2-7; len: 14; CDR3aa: CASSLYRMAYEQYF
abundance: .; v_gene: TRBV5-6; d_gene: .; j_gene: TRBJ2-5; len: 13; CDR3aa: CASSLQGQETQYF
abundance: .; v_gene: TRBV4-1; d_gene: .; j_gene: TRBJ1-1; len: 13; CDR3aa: CASSQGWARSAFF
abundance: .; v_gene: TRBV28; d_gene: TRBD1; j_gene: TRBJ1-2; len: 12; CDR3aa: CASSDRGHGYTF
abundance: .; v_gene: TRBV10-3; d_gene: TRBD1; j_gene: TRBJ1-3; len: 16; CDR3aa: CAIKNTGGTSGNTIYF
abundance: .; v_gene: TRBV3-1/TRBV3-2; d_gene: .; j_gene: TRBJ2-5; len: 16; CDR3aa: CASSHDFPGGLETQYF
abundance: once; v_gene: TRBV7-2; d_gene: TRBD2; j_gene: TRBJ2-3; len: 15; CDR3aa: CASSLLAGSTDTQYF
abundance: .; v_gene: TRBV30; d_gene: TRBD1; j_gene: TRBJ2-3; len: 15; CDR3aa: CAWSVTGPSTDTQYF
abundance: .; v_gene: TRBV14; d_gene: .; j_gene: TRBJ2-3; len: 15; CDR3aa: CASSHQVSPTDTQYF
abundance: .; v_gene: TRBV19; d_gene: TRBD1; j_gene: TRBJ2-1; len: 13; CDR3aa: CASSDQGAVEQFF